This T cell receptor (beta chain) was sequenced in a study of chemoradiotherapy in HPV16-positive cancers. In the study overall: Functional T-cell assays on a couple of HPV16-positive patients' cells defined candidate HPV-specific clones and common TCR motifs.

V lost 7 bases and J lost 5, with 14 bases in between. The CDR3 spans 13 residues. CDR1 MNHNS and CDR2 SASEGT come from the germline V gene. Broader study findings: In HPV16-positive patients, HPV-responsive T-cell expansion tracked better recurrence-free survival. During treatment, candidate HPV-specific clones and E7-related motifs expanded in tumor.

Details on this clone: Its antigen is still unknown.

Clones were read by immunoSEQ multiplex PCR, and TCRdb kept only the in-frame ones, dropping some. The repertoire holds about 15,000 clones, with around 77% as singletons. The chain uses TRBV6-1 and TRBJ1-1, with D unclear. Sampling was carried out from a patient who underwent chemoradiotherapy. The origin of this receptor is a human donor with HPV-associated anogenital cancer. CDR3 sequence (DNA): TGTGCCAGCACCCCCAGTGGCAGGACTGAAGCTTTCTTT. Translated: CASTPSGRTEAFF.